This entry lists 8 T cell receptor beta chains sequenced from one sample in a study of OX40 agonist ivuxolimab in advanced cancers. Measured with immunoSEQ multiplex PCR; TCRdb has only the in-frame clones, and not every one. The table lists 90,000 to 100,000 clones, roughly 95% of them singletons. The material sequenced was CD4+ or CD8+ T cells sorted from blood, taken in a trial of the OX40 agonist ivuxolimab. These receptors came from an adult with an advanced solid tumor such as melanoma, head and neck, liver or kidney cancer.

The chain couples TRBV7-2 to TRBJ2-1, with D perhaps TRBD1 or TRBD2 (6 bases each). Germline V lookup: CDR1 SGHTA, CDR2 FQGNSA. The V end lost 5 bases, the J end lost 8 bases, and 16 bases lay between the germline ends. The CDR3 spans 14 residues. The CDR3 nucleotides are TGTGCCAGCAGCCCCGGGGCCGGGGGCGATGAGCAGTTCTTC. Protein product: CASSPGAGGDEQFF.

This chain uses TRBV7-9 with TRBJ2-3; tentatively, D is TRBD2 (6 bases). The CDR3 runs 15 residues. From germline, CDR1 is SEHNR and CDR2 FQNEAQ (reference sequence). Trimming left V 4 bases short and J 1 base short, with 12 bases between. The chain's CDR3 is CASSSRLEGTDTQYF. DNA of the CDR3: TGTGCCAGCAGCTCTAGACTAGAGGGCACAGATACGCAGTATTTT.

This chain uses TRBV5-6 with TRBJ1-2; D is uncertain. The CDR3 spans 14 residues. With 0 bases removed from V and 8 bases from J, the gap between germline ends came to 14 bases. CDR1 is SGHDT, CDR2 YYEEEE, per germline. CDR3 sequence (DNA): TGTGCCAGCAGCTTGGTACGGACCCCGGCGGGCTACACCTTC. It translates to CASSLVRTPAGYTF.

The chain links TRBV11-1 to TRBJ2-2; 7 nucleotides match TRBD2. Trimming took 5 bases from V and 1 from J; bases not matched to a gene: 7. This CDR3 comprises 16 residues. Germline CDR1 and CDR2: SGHAT and FQDESV (reference sequence). This chain's CDR3 is CASSHGASGNTGELFF. DNA for the CDR3: TGTGCCAGCAGCCATGGGGCTAGCGGGAACACCGGGGAGCTGTTTTTT.

V gene TRBV15 combines with J gene TRBJ2-3; D is unresolved. Germline lookup yields CDR1 LNHNV and CDR2 YYDKDF (reference sequence). The ends were cut back, 3 bases at V and 2 bases at J, with 18 bases in the middle. CDR3 length: 17 amino acids. The DNA for the CDR3 is TGTGCCACCAGCAGGGTACCCGGCGCAGCTTTCACAGATACGCAGTATTTT. Protein product: CATSRVPGAAFTDTQYF.

The chain carries TRBV6-1 and TRBJ2-3; D is perhaps TRBD1 (5 bases). CDR1 and CDR2 (germline): MNHNS, SASEGT. Trimming took 3 bases from V and 3 from J, leaving 10 bases between them. The CDR3 consists of 14 residues. CDR3 protein: CASSDLTGTDTQYF. Here the CDR3 DNA reads TGTGCCAGCAGTGACCTTACAGGTACAGATACGCAGTATTTT.

This chain uses TRBV7-8 with TRBJ1-1; 8 bases match TRBD1. CDR1 is SGHVS and CDR2 is FQNEAQ in the germline V gene. With 5 bases clipped from V and 4 bases from J, the junction kept 9 bases outside the gene matches. The CDR3 totals 15 residues. For the CDR3, the DNA is TGTGCCAGCAGCGCAACCCAGGGGGCCGGCACTGAAGCTTTCTTT. Translation: CASSATQGAGTEAFF.

V usage is TRBV14 and J usage is TRBJ2-3; D is ambiguous. CDR1 and CDR2 (germline): SGHDN, FVKESK. CDR3 length equals 14 residues. V was trimmed by 1 base and J by 5 bases, leaving 10 bases between them. In DNA, the CDR3 is TGTGCCAGCAGCCAAGGCCTAGAGGTAGATACGCAGTATTTT. Translation: CASSQGLEVDTQYF.